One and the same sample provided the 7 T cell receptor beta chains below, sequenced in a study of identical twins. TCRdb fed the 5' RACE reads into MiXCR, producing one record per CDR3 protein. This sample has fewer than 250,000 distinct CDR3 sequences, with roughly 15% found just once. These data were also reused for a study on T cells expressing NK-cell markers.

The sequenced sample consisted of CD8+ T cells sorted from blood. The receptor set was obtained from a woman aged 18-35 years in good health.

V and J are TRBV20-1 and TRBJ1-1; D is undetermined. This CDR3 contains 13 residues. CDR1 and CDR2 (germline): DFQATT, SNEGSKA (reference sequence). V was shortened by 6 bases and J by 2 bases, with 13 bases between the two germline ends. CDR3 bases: TGCAGTGCCCCGGCAAAGGGAAACACTGAAGCTTTCTTT. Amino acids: CSAPAKGNTEAFF.

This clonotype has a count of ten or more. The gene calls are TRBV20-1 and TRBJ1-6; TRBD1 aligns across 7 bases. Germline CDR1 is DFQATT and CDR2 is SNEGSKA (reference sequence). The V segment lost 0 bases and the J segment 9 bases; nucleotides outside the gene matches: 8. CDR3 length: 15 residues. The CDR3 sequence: CSAREPGTETSPLHF. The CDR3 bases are TGCAGTGCTAGAGAGCCGGGGACAGAAACTTCACCCCTCCACTTT.

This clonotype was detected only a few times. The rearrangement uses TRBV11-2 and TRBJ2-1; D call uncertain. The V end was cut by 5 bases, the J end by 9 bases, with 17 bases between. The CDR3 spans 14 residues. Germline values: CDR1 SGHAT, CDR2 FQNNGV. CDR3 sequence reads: CASSPLAYLGEQFF. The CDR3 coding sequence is TGTGCCAGCAGCCCACTTGCCTACTTGGGTGAGCAGTTCTTC.

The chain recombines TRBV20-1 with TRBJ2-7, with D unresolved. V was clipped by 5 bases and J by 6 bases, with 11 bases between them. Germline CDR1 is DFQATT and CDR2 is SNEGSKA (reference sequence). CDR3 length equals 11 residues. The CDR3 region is CSAGAVGEQYF. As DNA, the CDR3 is TGCAGTGCTGGAGCAGTGGGCGAGCAGTACTTC.

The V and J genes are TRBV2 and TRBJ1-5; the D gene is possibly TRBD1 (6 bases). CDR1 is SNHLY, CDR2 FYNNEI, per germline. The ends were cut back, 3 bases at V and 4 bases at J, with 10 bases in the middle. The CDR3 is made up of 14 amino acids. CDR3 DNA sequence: TGTGCCAGCAGTGAGGGGGGCCTGAATCAGCCCCAGCATTTT. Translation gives CASSEGGLNQPQHF.

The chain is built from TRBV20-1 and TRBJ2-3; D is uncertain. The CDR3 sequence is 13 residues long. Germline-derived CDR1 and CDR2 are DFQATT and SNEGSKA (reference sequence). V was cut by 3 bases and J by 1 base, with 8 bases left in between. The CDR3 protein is CSASSDRTDTQYF. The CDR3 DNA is TGCAGTGCTAGTTCAGACCGCACAGATACGCAGTATTTT.

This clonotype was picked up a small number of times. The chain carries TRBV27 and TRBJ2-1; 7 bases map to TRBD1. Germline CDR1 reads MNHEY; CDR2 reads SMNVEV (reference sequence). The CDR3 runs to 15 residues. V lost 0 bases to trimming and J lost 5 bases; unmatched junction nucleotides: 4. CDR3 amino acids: CASSLSSDRNNEQFF. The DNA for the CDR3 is TGTGCCAGCAGTTTATCGTCGGACAGGAACAATGAGCAGTTCTTC.